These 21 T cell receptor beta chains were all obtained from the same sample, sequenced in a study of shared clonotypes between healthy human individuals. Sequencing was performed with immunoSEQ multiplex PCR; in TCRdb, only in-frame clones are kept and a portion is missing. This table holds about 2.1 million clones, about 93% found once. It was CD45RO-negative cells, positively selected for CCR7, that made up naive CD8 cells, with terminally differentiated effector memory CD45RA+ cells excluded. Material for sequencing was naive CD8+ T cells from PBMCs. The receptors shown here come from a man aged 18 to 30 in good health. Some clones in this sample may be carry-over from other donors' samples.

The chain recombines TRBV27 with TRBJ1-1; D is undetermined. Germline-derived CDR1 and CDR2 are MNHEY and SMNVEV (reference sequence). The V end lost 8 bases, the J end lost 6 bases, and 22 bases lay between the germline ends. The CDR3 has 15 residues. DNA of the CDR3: TGTGCCAGCTATAAGACCGCGGTCCGGGATGCTGAAGCTTTCTTT. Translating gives CASYKTAVRDAEAFF.

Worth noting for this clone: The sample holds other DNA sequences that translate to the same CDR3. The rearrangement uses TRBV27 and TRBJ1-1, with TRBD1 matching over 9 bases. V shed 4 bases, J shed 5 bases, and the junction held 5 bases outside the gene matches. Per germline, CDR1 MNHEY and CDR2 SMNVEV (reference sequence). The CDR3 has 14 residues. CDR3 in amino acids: CASSSDRGRTEAFF. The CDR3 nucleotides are TGTGCCAGCAGTTCGGACAGGGGACGGACTGAAGCTTTCTTT.

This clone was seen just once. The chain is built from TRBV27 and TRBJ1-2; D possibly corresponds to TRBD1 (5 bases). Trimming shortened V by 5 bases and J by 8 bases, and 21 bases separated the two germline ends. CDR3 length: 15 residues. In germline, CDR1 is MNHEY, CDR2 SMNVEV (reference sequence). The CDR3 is CASSPRDRVDDGYTF. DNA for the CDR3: TGTGCCAGCAGTCCCAGGGACCGAGTGGACGACGGCTACACCTTC.

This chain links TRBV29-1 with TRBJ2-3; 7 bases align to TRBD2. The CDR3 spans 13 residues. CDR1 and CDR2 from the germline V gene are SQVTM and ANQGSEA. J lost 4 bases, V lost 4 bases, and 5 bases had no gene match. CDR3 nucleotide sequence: TGCAGCGTTGGGGGCGGGAGTGCAGATACGCAGTATTTT. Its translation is CSVGGGSADTQYF.

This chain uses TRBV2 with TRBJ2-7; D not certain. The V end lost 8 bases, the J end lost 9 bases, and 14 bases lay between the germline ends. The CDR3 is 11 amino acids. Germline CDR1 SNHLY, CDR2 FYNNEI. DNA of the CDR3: TGTGCCAGCCGGGTCTCGGGCGGGCAGTACTTC. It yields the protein CASRVSGGQYF.

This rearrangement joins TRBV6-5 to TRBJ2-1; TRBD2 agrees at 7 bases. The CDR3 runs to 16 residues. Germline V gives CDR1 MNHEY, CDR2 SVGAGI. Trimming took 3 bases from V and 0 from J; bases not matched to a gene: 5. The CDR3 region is CASSYAAGVSYNEQFF. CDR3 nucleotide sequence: TGTGCCAGCAGTTATGCGGCGGGAGTCTCCTACAATGAGCAGTTCTTC.

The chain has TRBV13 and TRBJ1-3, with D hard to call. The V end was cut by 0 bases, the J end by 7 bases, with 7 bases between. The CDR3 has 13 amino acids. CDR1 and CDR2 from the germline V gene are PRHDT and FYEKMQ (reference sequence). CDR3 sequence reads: CASSLGVWNTIYF. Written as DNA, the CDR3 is TGTGCCAGCAGCTTAGGCGTTTGGAACACCATATATTTT. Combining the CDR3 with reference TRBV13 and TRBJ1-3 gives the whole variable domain AAGVIQSPRHLIKEKRETATLKCYPIPRHDTVYWYQQGPGQDPQFLISFYEKMQSDKGSIPDRFSAQQFSDYHSELNMSSLELGDSALYFCASSLGVWNTIYFGEGSWLTVV.

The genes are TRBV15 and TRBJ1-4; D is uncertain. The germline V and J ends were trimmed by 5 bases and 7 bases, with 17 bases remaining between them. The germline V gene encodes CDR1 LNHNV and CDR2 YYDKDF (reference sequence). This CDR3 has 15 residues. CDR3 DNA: TGTGCCACCAGCTATAGGACTAGCGTGCGTGAAAAACTGTTTTTT. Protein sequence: CATSYRTSVREKLFF.

The CDR3 nucleotides are TGCGCCAGCAGCCCCCGGGACAGGGCCCACGAGCAGTACTTC. It encodes CASSPRDRAHEQYF. The genes are TRBV4-3 and TRBJ2-7; TRBD1 matches 9 bases. The V gene's germline CDR1 is LGHNA and CDR2 YSLEER. This CDR3 comprises 14 residues. J gave up 5 bases and V 4 bases, and 6 bases lay outside the gene matches.

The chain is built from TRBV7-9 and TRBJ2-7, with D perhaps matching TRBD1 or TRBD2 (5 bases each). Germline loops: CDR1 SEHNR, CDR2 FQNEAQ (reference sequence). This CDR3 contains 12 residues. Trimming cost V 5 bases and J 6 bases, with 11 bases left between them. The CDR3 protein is CASSTGRLEQYF. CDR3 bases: TGTGCCAGCAGCACGGGACGGCTCGAGCAGTACTTC.

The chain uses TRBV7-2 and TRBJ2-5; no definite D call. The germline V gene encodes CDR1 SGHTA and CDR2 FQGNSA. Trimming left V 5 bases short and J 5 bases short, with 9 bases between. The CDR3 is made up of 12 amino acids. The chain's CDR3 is CASSQPGETQYF. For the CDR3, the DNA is TGTGCCAGCAGCCAACCCGGTGAGACCCAGTACTTC.

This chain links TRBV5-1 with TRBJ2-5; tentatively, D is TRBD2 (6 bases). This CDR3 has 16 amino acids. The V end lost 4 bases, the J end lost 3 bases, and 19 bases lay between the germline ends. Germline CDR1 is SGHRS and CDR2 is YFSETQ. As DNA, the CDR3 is TGCGCCAGCAGCCGGCTAGGTTCTAGCGTTGAAGAGACCCAGTACTTC. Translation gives CASSRLGSSVEETQYF.

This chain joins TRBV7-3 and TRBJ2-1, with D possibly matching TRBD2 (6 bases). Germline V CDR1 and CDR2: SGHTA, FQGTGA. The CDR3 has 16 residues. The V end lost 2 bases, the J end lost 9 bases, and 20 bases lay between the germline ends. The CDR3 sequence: CASSLLSSAGISEQFF. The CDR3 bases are TGTGCCAGCAGCTTACTTTCTAGCGCAGGTATCAGTGAGCAGTTCTTC.

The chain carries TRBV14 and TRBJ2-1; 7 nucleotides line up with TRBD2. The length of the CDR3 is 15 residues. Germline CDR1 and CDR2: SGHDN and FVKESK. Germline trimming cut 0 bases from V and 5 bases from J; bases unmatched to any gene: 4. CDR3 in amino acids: CASSQELSGNNEQFF. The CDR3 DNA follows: TGTGCCAGCAGCCAAGAACTAAGCGGGAACAATGAGCAGTTCTTC.

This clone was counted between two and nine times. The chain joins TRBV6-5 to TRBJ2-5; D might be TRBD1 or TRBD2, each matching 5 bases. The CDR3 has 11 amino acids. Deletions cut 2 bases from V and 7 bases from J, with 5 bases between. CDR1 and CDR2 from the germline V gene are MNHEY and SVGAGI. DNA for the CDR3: TGTGCCAGCAGTTACGGGGGGACCCAGTACTTC. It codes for CASSYGGTQYF.

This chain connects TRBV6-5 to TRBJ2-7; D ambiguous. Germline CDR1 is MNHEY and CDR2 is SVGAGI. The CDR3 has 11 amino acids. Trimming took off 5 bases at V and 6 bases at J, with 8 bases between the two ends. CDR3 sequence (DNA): TGTGCCAGCAGTGGTATGGGCGAGCAGTACTTC. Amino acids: CASSGMGEQYF.

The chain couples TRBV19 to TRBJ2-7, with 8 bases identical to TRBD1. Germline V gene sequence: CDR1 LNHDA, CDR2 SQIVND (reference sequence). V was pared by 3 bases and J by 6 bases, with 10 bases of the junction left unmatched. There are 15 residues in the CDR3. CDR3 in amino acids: CASSIPGGATSEQYF. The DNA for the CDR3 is TGTGCCAGTAGTATTCCAGGGGGCGCGACCAGCGAGCAGTACTTC.

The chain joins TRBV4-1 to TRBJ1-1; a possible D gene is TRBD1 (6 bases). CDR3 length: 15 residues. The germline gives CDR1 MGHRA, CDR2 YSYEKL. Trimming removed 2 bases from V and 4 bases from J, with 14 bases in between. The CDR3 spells CASSQRERGGTEAFF. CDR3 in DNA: TGCGCCAGCAGCCAAAGGGAGAGGGGGGGCACTGAAGCTTTCTTT.

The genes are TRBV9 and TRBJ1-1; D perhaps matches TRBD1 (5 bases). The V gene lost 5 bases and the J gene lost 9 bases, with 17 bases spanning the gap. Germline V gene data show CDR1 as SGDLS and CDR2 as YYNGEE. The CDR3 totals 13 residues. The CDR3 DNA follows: TGTGCCAGCAGAGCCCTGGGGCAGGGTCAAGCTTTCTTT. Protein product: CASRALGQGQAFF.

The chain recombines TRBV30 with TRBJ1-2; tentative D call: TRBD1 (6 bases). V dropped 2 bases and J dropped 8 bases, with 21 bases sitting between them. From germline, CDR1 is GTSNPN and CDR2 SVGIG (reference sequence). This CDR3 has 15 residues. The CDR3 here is CAWSPPGSRGVGYTF. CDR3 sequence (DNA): TGTGCCTGGAGTCCCCCCGGCTCAAGGGGGGTCGGCTACACCTTC.

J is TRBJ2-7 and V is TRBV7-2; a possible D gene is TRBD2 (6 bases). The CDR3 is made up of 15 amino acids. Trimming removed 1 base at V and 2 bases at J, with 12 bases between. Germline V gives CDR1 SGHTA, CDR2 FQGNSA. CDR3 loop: CASSLVLASTYEQYF. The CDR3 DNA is TGTGCCAGCAGCTTAGTTCTAGCGTCAACCTACGAGCAGTACTTC.